A selection of T cell receptor beta chains follows, all from one sample in a study of monozygotic twins with inflammatory bowel disease. TCRdb reanalyzed the 5' RACE reads, giving one entry per CDR3 protein sequence and no DNA. This table lists 400,000 to 500,000 distinct CDR3 sequences. The sample was blood. These receptors were collected from a human donor with ulcerative colitis or Crohn's disease, or a healthy co-twin of an affected twin (not recorded which). Both conserved end residues are part of each CDR3.

V	J	CDR3
TRBV30	TRBJ1-1	CAWSFAREAFF
TRBV28	TRBJ1-5	CASWTSDQPQHF
TRBV10-3	TRBJ1-1	CAISEWGSAFF
TRBV10-3	TRBJ2-5	CATSVTGARAAETQYF
TRBV3-1	TRBJ2-7	CASSQDPNRVWYEQYF
TRBV7-3	TRBJ2-5	CASSSQGSGQGLWTQYF
TRBV6-1	TRBJ1-5	CASSPRQRRNQPQHF
TRBV19	TRBJ2-5	CASSVGGQLQETQYF
TRBV5-1	TRBJ1-1	CASSLDRQTVNTEAFF
TRBV27	TRBJ1-1	CASSPIGRTGTEAFF
TRBV27	TRBJ1-6	CASSVASSYNSPLHF
TRBV5-4	TRBJ1-5	CASSLGPGQPQHF
TRBV7-6	TRBJ1-3	CASSWATGNTIYF
TRBV12-3/TRBV12-4	TRBJ1-1	CASSSRAVNTEAFF
TRBV5-1	TRBJ1-3	CASRSTGVGNTIYF
TRBV7-3	TRBJ2-6	CASSINPSAHSGANVLTF
TRBV5-1	TRBJ1-2	CASSSDRHGYTF
TRBV28	TRBJ2-1	CASSLQGGNEQFF
TRBV20-1	TRBJ1-1	CSARTPLRTGKTEAFF
TRBV4-3	TRBJ2-7	CASSQEEGSYEQYF
TRBV20-1	TRBJ2-1	CSAVEAGGINEQFF
TRBV9	TRBJ2-3	CASSVRLAASSDTQYF
TRBV18	TRBJ1-6	CASSPHSDSPLHF
TRBV20-1	TRBJ2-1	CSAGGLAALEQFF
TRBV27	TRBJ1-1	CASSLWDDSTEAFF
TRBV27	TRBJ1-1	CASRRQSAEAFF
TRBV10-3	TRBJ2-5	CAISGPLGWETQYF
TRBV27	TRBJ2-7	CASRGTGSRAYEQYF
TRBV20-1	TRBJ2-1	CSARAGFGAGVVHNEQFF
TRBV10-3	TRBJ2-4	CAISESTPTGVGAKNIQYF
TRBV7-2	TRBJ2-4	CASSGGAGGPRNIQYF
TRBV7-2	TRBJ2-7	CASSPTAAYEQYF
TRBV4-2	TRBJ2-2	CASSKRSGELFF
TRBV12-3/TRBV12-4	TRBJ2-5	CASSGGPLGETQYF
TRBV12-3/TRBV12-4	TRBJ1-1	CASSSGPGSPFF
TRBV7-6	TRBJ2-1	CASSLDERAYNEQFF
TRBV20-1	TRBJ2-1	CSARGLAREAEQFF
TRBV7-6	TRBJ2-3	CASSLRAGGDYTQYF
TRBV7-8	TRBJ1-5	CASSSDRGWDQPQHF
TRBV5-1	TRBJ2-5	CASSLQGQGGEF
TRBV12-3/TRBV12-4	TRBJ1-5	CASSSGHPSQPQHF
TRBV5-1	TRBJ1-1	CASSLDRGGNTEAFF
TRBV20-1	TRBJ2-1	CSAKPAANEQFF
TRBV20-1	TRBJ1-2	CSARQGAAWGYTF
TRBV10-3	TRBJ1-1	CAIKALEGRTEAFF
TRBV10-3	TRBJ2-3	CAISGAGGPGDTQYF
TRBV29-1	TRBJ2-7	CSARTGGSYEQYF
TRBV5-1	TRBJ2-1	CASSLGGRPNEQFF
TRBV19	TRBJ1-4	CASSIYRAKNEKLFF
TRBV18	TRBJ2-7	CASSPQGGISYEQYF
TRBV3-1	TRBJ2-7	CASSHLRSEQYF
TRBV5-3	TRBJ2-1	CARSHRRGPYNEQFF
TRBV28	TRBJ1-2	CASSSPPGNYGYTF
TRBV6-1	TRBJ2-7	CASVGLVRDGTYEQYF
TRBV27	TRBJ2-1	CASSFSGHNEQFF